This T cell receptor beta chain was captured by sequencing in a study of control samples from healthy donors and cancer patients. TCRdb's copy holds only in-frame clones and misses some; the assay was immunoSEQ multiplex PCR. Counted here are approximately 70,000 clones, under 85% occurring once; the ten biggest clones make up about a sixth. The TCR comes from a man aged 60 to 69 in good health. The source material was blood.

CDR3 loop: CASSVDRDPGTPYEQYF. Written as DNA, the CDR3 is TGTGCCAGCAGCGTAGACCGGGACCCAGGGACTCCCTACGAGCAGTACTTC. This sequence joins TRBV9 and TRBJ2-7; perhaps TRBD2 as D (6 bases). The CDR3 is 17 amino acids. V lost 0 bases and J lost 2, with 18 bases in between. Germline CDR1 reads SGDLS; CDR2 reads YYNGEE.